Following are 14 T cell receptor beta chains from one sample sequenced in a study of pediatric ulcerative colitis. Clones were read by immunoSEQ multiplex PCR, and TCRdb kept only the in-frame ones, dropping some. The data show some 60,000 clones, with more than 60% seen just once and around 4.9% held by the top ten. What was sequenced was blood. These receptors all stem from a boy between 5 and 17 years old with moderate ulcerative colitis.

In this sample, this clone turned up a few times. V is TRBV29-1 and J is TRBJ1-4, with 8 positions matching TRBD1. The J segment lost 8 bases and the V segment lost 6 bases, leaving 8 bases of the junction unmatched. Germline V CDR1 and CDR2: SQVTM, ANQGSEA. This CDR3 contains 13 residues. The CDR3 sequence is CSVRGQGPEKLFF. For the CDR3, the DNA is TGCAGCGTCCGAGGACAGGGACCCGAAAAACTGTTTTTT.

The V call is TRBV11-2, the J call TRBJ1-4, with D maybe TRBD1 (5 bases). The V end lost 6 bases, the J end lost 5 bases, and 13 bases lay between the germline ends. Looked up from germline, CDR1 is SGHAT and CDR2 is FQNNGV. CDR3 length: 14 residues. The CDR3 loop is CASSIVGGNEKLFF. The CDR3 coding sequence is TGTGCCAGCAGTATTGTGGGGGGAAATGAAAAACTGTTTTTT.

This clone was recorded once. The V gene is TRBV5-1, the J gene TRBJ2-1, with 8 bases identical to TRBD2. This CDR3 comprises 15 residues. V trimming: 1 base; J trimming: 4 bases; junction bases outside the gene matches: 4. Germline V gene lookup returns CDR1 SGHRS and CDR2 YFSETQ. The CDR3 spells CASSLTSGVYNEQFF. For the CDR3, the DNA is TGCGCCAGCAGCTTGACTAGCGGAGTTTACAATGAGCAGTTCTTC.

The J gene is TRBJ1-2, the V gene TRBV4-1, with 7 nucleotides matching TRBD1. Looked up from germline, CDR1 is MGHRA and CDR2 is YSYEKL. The CDR3 is made up of 20 amino acids. The trim removed 6 bases at V and 0 bases at J, leaving 22 bases unmatched. CDR3 bases: TGCGCCAGCAGACAGATTAAAGCCGGGACAGCTTCCCCAGCTAACTATGGCTACACCTTC. This gives the protein CASRQIKAGTASPANYGYTF.

The J gene is TRBJ1-5, the V gene TRBV6-1; unclear D gene. Germline V gene sequence: CDR1 MNHNS, CDR2 SASEGT. Trimming removed 8 bases from V and 9 bases from J, with 17 bases in between. The CDR3 is made up of 13 amino acids. CDR3 sequence reads: CASVIGLLGPQHF. In nucleotides, the CDR3 is TGTGCCAGCGTGATCGGCCTACTGGGGCCCCAGCATTTT.

The V and J genes are TRBV10-2 and TRBJ1-3, with D possibly matching TRBD1 (5 bases). CDR3 length: 17 residues. The V gene's germline CDR1 is WSHSY and CDR2 SAAADI. Trimming took 6 bases from V and 0 from J, leaving 18 bases between them. The DNA for the CDR3 is TGCGCCAGCAGCCAAGGAACAGCGGGGGTCTCTGGAAACACCATATATTTT. As protein: CASSQGTAGVSGNTIYF.

Details on this clone: Its ends do not fully match the called genes, so a read error is possible. The chain uses TRBV10-2 and TRBJ1-1; maybe TRBD1 (6 bases). Germline V lookup: CDR1 WSHSY, CDR2 SAAADI. The CDR3 has 15 amino acids. CDR3: CASRSDRIQNSEAFF. In DNA form, the CDR3 reads TGCGCCAGCAGAAGTGACAGGATTCAGAACAGTGAAGCTTTCTTT.

The chain is built from TRBV7-6 and TRBJ2-5; 10 nucleotides align to TRBD1. The CDR3 has 15 residues. V lost 0 bases and J lost 10; bases outside the gene matches: 8. Germline values: CDR1 SGHVS, CDR2 FNYEAQ. The CDR3 loop reads CASSLALGTGVYQYF. CDR3 DNA sequence: TGTGCCAGCAGCTTAGCGCTCGGGACAGGGGTTTACCAGTACTTC.

This chain connects TRBV27 to TRBJ1-1; tentative D call: TRBD1 (6 bases). With 5 bases removed from V and 2 bases from J, the gap between germline ends came to 12 bases. Germline-derived CDR1 and CDR2 are MNHEY and SMNVEV (reference sequence). The CDR3 totals 14 residues. This chain's CDR3 is CASSLRQVNTEAFF. For the CDR3, the DNA is TGTGCCAGCAGTCTTCGACAGGTTAACACTGAAGCTTTCTTT.

V and J are TRBV5-1 and TRBJ1-2; no firm D call. CDR3 length: 14 residues. V was shortened by 3 bases and J by 4 bases, with 13 bases between the two germline ends. Per the germline V gene, CDR1 is SGHRS and CDR2 is YFSETQ. DNA of the CDR3: TGCGCCAGCAGCTCCGGGTCTAATCCCTATGGCTACACCTTC. Translating gives CASSSGSNPYGYTF.

The V call is TRBV6-5, the J call TRBJ1-3; D is undetermined. The CDR3 extends over 15 amino acids. Germline assignment: CDR1 MNHEY and CDR2 SVGAGI. The germline V and J ends were trimmed by 6 bases and 8 bases, with 20 bases remaining between them. This chain's CDR3 is CASSPDGPRRDTIYF. The DNA of the CDR3 is TGTGCCAGCAGCCCTGACGGACCCCGGAGGGACACCATATATTTT.

The chain employs TRBV5-3 and TRBJ1-5; D might be TRBD1 (5 bases). TRBV5-3 is sorted into the ORF group, with uncertain function. V lost 1 base, J lost 1 base, and 6 bases lay in between. The CDR3 contains 14 residues. The CDR3 loop is CARSLWDSNQPQHF. The DNA for the CDR3 is TGTGCCAGAAGCTTGTGGGACAGCAATCAGCCCCAGCATTTT.

The V and J genes are TRBV7-3 and TRBJ1-1; TRBD1 matches 10 bases. Unmatched junction bases numbered 4, after V lost 4 bases and J lost 2 bases. The CDR3 is made up of 15 amino acids. Germline CDR1 is SGHTA and CDR2 is FQGTGA. The CDR3 sequence: CASSYRDRGNTEAFF. The CDR3 DNA reads TGTGCCAGCAGCTACCGGGACAGGGGTAACACTGAAGCTTTCTTT.

The chain is built from TRBV11-1 and TRBJ1-1; no clear D gene. The CDR3 sequence is 13 residues long. Trimming left V 5 bases short and J 1 base short, with 8 bases between. Looked up from germline, CDR1 is SGHAT and CDR2 is FQDESV (reference sequence). This CDR3 reads CASSRARNTEAFF. CDR3 sequence (DNA): TGTGCCAGCAGCCGGGCGAGGAACACTGAAGCTTTCTTT.